The text below deals with one T cell receptor (beta chain). Its antigen remains unidentified. One base away there is no much larger clone; base qualities are not given. The sample is drawn from a study of blood T cells in healthy people across ages (dated by TCRdb to between 2015 and 2017). Regarding the study in general: Template switching captured roughly one uniquely barcoded TCR beta cDNA molecule per two T cells in model experiments. Donors of different ages were randomly distributed across sequencing lanes to avoid experimental bias. The study analyzed two additional independent replicas of 1 million unique cDNA reads from the same blood draw for two donors, one aged 18 to 29 and one aged 80 or older. The study measured age-related changes in TCR beta repertoire diversity using deep sequencing normalized with unique cDNA molecular identifiers. Donors were grouped into four age groups: young (average 16 years), middle-aged (under 40), aged (around 60) and long-lived (approximately 81).

Systemically healthy Caucasian individuals from Russia, 35 to 40 in total and aged roughly 6 to 100 years, were included as donors. Around 10 milliliters of peripheral blood were drawn from each donor into EDTA-treated Vacutainer tubes. Ficoll-Paque density-gradient centrifugation was used to isolate PBMCs, with at least 6.5 million per sample. Trizol reagent was used to extract total RNA from the PBMCs, yielding at least 5 micrograms per sample. The percentages of naive CD45RAhigh/CD27high T cells were determined by flow cytometry on a PBMC aliquot from every donor. The research as a whole found: Bulk unsorted PBMC profiling prevented conclusive comparison of naive and antigen-experienced compartments. Compared with the aged group, the long-lived group had more naive CD4+ T cells, fewer expanded clones and increased TCR diversity, suggesting age selection. Donor CMV infection status was unknown, potentially confounding age-related changes in expanded clonotypes. Estimates of total diversity from one million sequenced T cells were regarded as lower bounds and underestimates. A strong correlation was found between observed TCR beta diversity and the percentage of naive T cells measured by flow cytometry. As age increased, observed TCR beta diversity per million T cells dropped in a roughly linear way, and a significant reduction was already evident by age about 40.

The CDR3, cysteine through phenylalanine, is 16 amino acids long. Only CDR3 DNA remains: 48 bases, in frame from the first base. The junction carries 12 bases between V and J, which are trimmed by 3 bases and 0 bases respectively. From a lookup of the germline V gene, CDR1 and CDR2 are MDHEN and SYDVKM. Receptor amplification or capture employed 5' RACE. This sample was sequenced with an Illumina HiSeq 2500. A second PCR of roughly 7 to 11 cycles was performed with a sample-barcoded 5' primer and a J-beta primer mix. A unique molecular identifier was introduced onto each TCR beta cDNA molecule by a template-switch 5' adaptor carrying 12 random nucleotides. At least 2.5 million CDR3-containing paired-end reads were obtained from each sample. First-strand cDNA was synthesized from all RNA with the Mint cDNA synthesis kit, primed by a TRBC-specific oligonucleotide. All cDNA was treated with uracil-DNA glycosylase and then went through a first 18-cycle PCR with the universal primers M1SS and BC2_uni_R. Per the source publication's procedure: Each sample was normalized by randomly selecting 1 million high-quality reads, each carrying a distinct molecular identifier. Reads with shared molecular identifiers were discarded instead of being binned into consensus sequences. CDR3 identification, clonotype clustering and error correction used MiTCR with a Q25 quality threshold and the strictest error-elimination algorithm. A nonparametric unseen species model using Euler transformation provided a lower-bound estimate of total TCR beta diversity. TCRdb applied fastp at Q25 and MiXCR to the public reads, then kept only in-frame beta chains. Duplicate CDR3 protein sequences are folded into a single record with the most common DNA and genes. TCRdb's processing, not the authors' own work, is the source of the V and J calls. The sample table lists 600,000 or so distinct CDR3 sequences, roughly 30% of them with a count of one. The ten largest clones represent around a sixth of the sample.

The sequenced sample was blood. The TCR was taken from a woman at least 80 years old in good health. The rearranged chain carries TRBV28 and TRBJ1-5; TRBD1 is a possible D gene, resting on 5 matching bases. The nucleotide sequence reads TGTGCCAGCAGTTTGGGGGGGGTATATAGCAATCAGCCCCAGCATTTT. It translates as CASSLGGVYSNQPQHF.